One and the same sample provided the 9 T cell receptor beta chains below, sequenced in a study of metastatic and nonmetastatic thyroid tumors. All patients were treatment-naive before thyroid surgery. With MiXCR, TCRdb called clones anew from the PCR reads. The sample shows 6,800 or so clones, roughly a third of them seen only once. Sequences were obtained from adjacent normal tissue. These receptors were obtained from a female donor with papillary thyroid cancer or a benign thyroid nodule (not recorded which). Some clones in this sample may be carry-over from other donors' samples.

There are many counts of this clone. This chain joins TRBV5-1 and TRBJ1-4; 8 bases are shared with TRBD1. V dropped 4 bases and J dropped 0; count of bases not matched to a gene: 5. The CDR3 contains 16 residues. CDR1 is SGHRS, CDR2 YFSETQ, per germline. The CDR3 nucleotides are TGCGCCAGCAGCGGGCGGACAGGGTCAACTAATGAAAAACTGTTTTTT. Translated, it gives CASSGRTGSTNEKLFF.

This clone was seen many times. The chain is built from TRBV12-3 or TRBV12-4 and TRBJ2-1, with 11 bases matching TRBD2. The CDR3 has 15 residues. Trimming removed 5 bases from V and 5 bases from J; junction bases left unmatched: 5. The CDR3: CASSLISGRDNEQFF. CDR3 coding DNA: TGTGCCAGCAGTCTGATTAGCGGGAGGGACAATGAGCAGTTCTTC.

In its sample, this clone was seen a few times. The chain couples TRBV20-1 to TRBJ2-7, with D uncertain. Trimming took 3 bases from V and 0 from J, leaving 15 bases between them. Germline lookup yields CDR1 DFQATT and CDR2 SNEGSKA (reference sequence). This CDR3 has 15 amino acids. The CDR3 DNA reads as TGCAGTGCTAGGGTCCCAAAGACCTCCTCCTACGAGCAGTACTTC. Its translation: CSARVPKTSSYEQYF.

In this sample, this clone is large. As DNA, the CDR3 is TGTGCCAGCAGGTGGTTGGGACAGGGAACCTACGAGCAGTACTTC. The encoded protein is CASRWLGQGTYEQYF. V and J are TRBV2 and TRBJ2-7; 9 bases line up with TRBD1. Per the germline V gene, CDR1 is SNHLY and CDR2 is FYNNEI. The CDR3 is made up of 15 amino acids. Unmatched junction bases numbered 8, after V lost 6 bases and J lost 2 bases.

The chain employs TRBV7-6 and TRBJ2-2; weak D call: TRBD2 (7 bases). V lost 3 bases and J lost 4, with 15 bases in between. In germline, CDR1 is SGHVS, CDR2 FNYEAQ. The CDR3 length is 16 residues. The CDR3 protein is CASSLMAGASTGELFF. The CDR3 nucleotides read TGTGCCAGCAGCTTGATGGCGGGGGCATCCACCGGGGAGCTGTTTTTT.

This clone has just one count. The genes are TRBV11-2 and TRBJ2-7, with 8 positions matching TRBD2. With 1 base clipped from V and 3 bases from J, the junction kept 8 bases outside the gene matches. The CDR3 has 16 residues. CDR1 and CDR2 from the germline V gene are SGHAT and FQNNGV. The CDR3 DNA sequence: TGTGCCAGCAGCTTAGGGGGACTAGAGGTGGTCTACGAGCAGTACTTC. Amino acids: CASSLGGLEVVYEQYF.

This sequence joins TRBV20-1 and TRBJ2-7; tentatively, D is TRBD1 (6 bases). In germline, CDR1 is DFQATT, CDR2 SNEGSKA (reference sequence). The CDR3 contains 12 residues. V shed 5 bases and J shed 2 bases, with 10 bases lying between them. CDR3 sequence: CSAGGQTYEQYF. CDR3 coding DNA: TGCAGTGCTGGCGGACAGACCTACGAGCAGTACTTC.

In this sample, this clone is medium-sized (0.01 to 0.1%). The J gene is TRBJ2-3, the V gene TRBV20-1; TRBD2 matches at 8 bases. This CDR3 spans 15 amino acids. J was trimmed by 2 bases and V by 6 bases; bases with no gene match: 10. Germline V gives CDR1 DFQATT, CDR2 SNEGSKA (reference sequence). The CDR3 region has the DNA TGCAGTGCCAGCCGCGGGGGGTTTCTCACAGATACGCAGTATTTT. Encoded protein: CSASRGGFLTDTQYF.

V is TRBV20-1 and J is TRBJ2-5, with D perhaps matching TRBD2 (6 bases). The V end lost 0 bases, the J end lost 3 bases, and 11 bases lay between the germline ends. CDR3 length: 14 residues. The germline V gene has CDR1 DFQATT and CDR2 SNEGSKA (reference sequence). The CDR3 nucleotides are TGCAGTGCTAGAGATCCGCGGGGAGAAGAGACCCAGTACTTC. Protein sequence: CSARDPRGEETQYF.